This T cell receptor beta chain is drawn from a study of T cell responses to AZD1222 COVID-19 vaccine. Notes on the study in general: Clonal diversity was possibly underestimated, and the donors were mostly white British, with more females.

Clones were sequenced by immunoSEQ multiplex PCR, and TCRdb holds only the in-frame ones, with some missing. The repertoire consists of 120,000 to 150,000 clones, with 91% occurring once and the leading ten covering 5.2%. The CDR3 length is 13 residues. The V end was cut by 6 bases, the J end by 1 base, with 9 bases between. The germline V gene encodes CDR1 SNHLY and CDR2 FYNNEI. Comments on this clone: What it recognizes is unknown.

The J gene is TRBJ1-1, the V gene TRBV2; no reliable D call. The TCR originated in an adult in good health. The sample here was peripheral blood, taken on day 0 of AZD1222 vaccination. DNA for the CDR3: TGTGCCAGCAGAGAGGCACGGAACACTGAAGCTTTCTTT. This encodes CASREARNTEAFF.